This TCR beta chain was retrieved from a study of CD8 T cells in ankylosing spondylitis. This clonotype showed up many times. The antigen is not known. The ends were cut back, 5 bases at V and 4 bases at J, with 12 bases in the middle. Germline V CDR1 and CDR2: SGHVS, FQNEAQ. The CDR3 contains 14 residues. General study results and limits: CD8+ disease-linked clones were present at relatively low frequencies in blood. What seemed typical of ankylosing spondylitis blood was a TCR beta motif built from 8 or 9 highly homologous variants. Disease-linked clones were reportedly significantly enriched in matched ankylosing spondylitis synovial fluid.

Preparation of TCR beta libraries was done by quantitative 5'-RACE with molecular barcodes. TCRdb used MiXCR to reprocess the 5' RACE reads, holding one entry per CDR3 protein. The sample carries approximately 130,000 distinct CDR3 sequences, approximately 10% recorded once. This sequence joins TRBV7-8 and TRBJ2-1; D unresolved. Sequencing was done on a sample of blood, either unsorted or a sorted T cell fraction (not recorded which). The sequence came from a female donor with ankylosing spondylitis or in good health (not recorded which). CDR3 amino acids: CASSPYPDYNEQFF. CDR3 DNA sequence: TGTGCCAGCAGCCCCTACCCCGATTACAATGAGCAGTTCTTC.